This TCR beta chain was recovered during a study of CD8 T cells in ankylosing spondylitis. Findings of the study overall: A number of the motif variants had already been described in reactive arthritis synovial fluid and blood.

TCRdb analysed the 5' RACE reads with MiXCR anew, one entry per CDR3 protein. Of 250,000 to 300,000 distinct CDR3 sequences listed, 20% were seen once; the top ten hold less than 9%. About this clonotype itself: Antigen: not known. This CDR3 is missing its conserved last phenylalanine or tryptophan, likely due to a read error.

Source material: blood, either unsorted or a sorted T cell fraction (not recorded which). This receptor was identified in a male donor with ankylosing spondylitis or in good health (not recorded which).

DNA of the CDR3: TGTGCCAGCAGGCTGAGCACCGGGGAGCTGTTTTCT. Protein sequence: CASRLSTGELFS. The V gene is TRBV2, the J gene TRBJ2-2; D is uncertain. Germline V gene data show CDR1 as SNHLY and CDR2 as FYNNEI. Trimming removed 6 bases at V and 4 bases at J, with 6 bases between. This CDR3 is 12 amino acids long.